The 18 T cell receptor beta chains given below trace back to one sample, sequenced in a study of blood T cell repertoires in COVID-19. Sequencing was performed with immunoSEQ multiplex PCR; in TCRdb, only in-frame clones are kept and a portion is missing. The sample includes roughly 150,000 clones, 65% to 85% of them seen just once. The sequenced material came from peripheral blood. The receptors were gathered from a woman aged 70-85 years who had recovered from COVID-19.

The chain uses TRBV2 and TRBJ2-1; D perhaps matches TRBD2 (5 bases). CDR1 is SNHLY and CDR2 is FYNNEI in the germline V gene. Trimming took off 8 bases at V and 6 bases at J, with 17 bases between the two ends. This CDR3 has 14 amino acids. The CDR3 sequence is CASGGGSGFNEQFF. As DNA, the CDR3 is TGTGCCAGCGGTGGTGGGAGCGGTTTCAATGAGCAGTTCTTC.

The chain uses TRBV18 and TRBJ2-7, with 9 bases that match TRBD1. Germline assignment: CDR1 KGHSH and CDR2 LQKENI. The V gene end was trimmed by 5 bases and the J gene end by 5 bases; junction bases not matched to a gene: 7. This CDR3 is built from 14 residues. The CDR3 DNA reads as TGTGCCAGCTCAACCCGACAGGGGGTGGACGAGCAGTACTTC. It translates to CASSTRQGVDEQYF. The full variable domain, in which reference TRBV18 and TRBJ2-7 provide the parts outside the CDR3, is NAGVMQNPRHLVRRRGQEARLRCSPMKGHSHVYWYRQLPEEGLKFMVYLQKENIIDESGMPKERFSAEFPKEGPSILRIQQVVRGDSAAYFCASSTRQGVDEQYFGPGTRLTVT.

In its sample, this clone was seen once. J is TRBJ1-1 and V is TRBV3-1 (or the pseudogene TRBV3-2), with 7 bases aligning to TRBD1. V dropped 3 bases and J dropped 4; count of bases not matched to a gene: 8. CDR3 length: 15 residues. From germline, CDR1 is LGHDT and CDR2 YNNKEL (reference sequence). The CDR3 protein is CASSQRGPRGTEAFF. The CDR3 DNA is TGTGCCAGCAGCCAGAGGGGGCCGCGGGGCACTGAAGCTTTCTTT.

The chain uses TRBV5-1 and TRBJ1-1; D uncertain. CDR1 SGHRS and CDR2 YFSETQ come from the germline V gene. The CDR3 consists of 15 residues. Trimming cost V 0 bases and J 1 base, with 10 bases left between them. The CDR3 is CASSLDRVGNTEAFF. The CDR3 DNA reads as TGCGCCAGCAGCTTGGACCGGGTTGGGAACACTGAAGCTTTCTTT.

The chain is built from TRBV11-2 and TRBJ1-2; 8 nucleotides match TRBD1. The trim removed 5 bases at V and 2 bases at J, leaving 4 bases unmatched. The CDR3 sequence is 14 residues long. Germline CDR1 reads SGHAT; CDR2 reads FQNNGV. The CDR3 reads CASSVGQGNYGYTF. CDR3 bases: TGTGCCAGCAGCGTAGGACAGGGCAACTATGGCTACACCTTC. The full variable domain, rest sourced from reference TRBV11-2 and TRBJ1-2, is EAGVAQSPRYKIIEKRQSVAFWCNPISGHATLYWYQQILGQGPKLLIQFQNNGVVDDSQLPKDRFSAERLKGVDSTLKIQPAKLEDSAVYLCASSVGQGNYGYTFGSGTRLTVV.

V is TRBV24-1 and J is TRBJ1-2; 8 positions agree with TRBD1. Germline V gene lookup returns CDR1 KGHDR and CDR2 SFDVKD. CDR3 length equals 15 residues. Trimming took 4 bases from V and 6 from J; bases not matched to a gene: 9. The CDR3 DNA follows: TGTGCCACCAGTGACCGCGGACAGGGAGGCCATGGCTACACCTTC. Its protein product is CATSDRGQGGHGYTF.

J is TRBJ1-2 and V is TRBV5-8, with 9 bases lining up with TRBD1. J gave up 5 bases and V 1 base, and 3 bases lay outside the gene matches. CDR3 length: 14 residues. CDR1 and CDR2 from the germline V gene are SGHTS and YDEGEE. CDR3 in DNA: TGTGCCAGCAGCTTGTTGGGACAGGGTTATGGCTACACCTTC. Translating gives CASSLLGQGYGYTF.

CDR3 protein: CASSPGDRGGAGELFF. The CDR3 DNA reads TGTGCCAGCAGCCCTGGGGACAGGGGAGGGGCCGGGGAGCTGTTTTTT. The chain carries TRBV9 and TRBJ2-2; TRBD1 agrees at 10 bases. Looked up from germline, CDR1 is SGDLS and CDR2 is YYNGEE. With 4 bases clipped from V and 6 bases from J, the junction kept 9 bases outside the gene matches. The CDR3 loop spans 16 amino acids.

This chain connects TRBV25-1 to TRBJ2-5; 10 bases align to TRBD1. The CDR3 spans 14 residues. Trimming cost V 7 bases and J 7 bases; bases outside gene matches: 9. Per the germline V gene, CDR1 is MGHDK and CDR2 is SYGVNS. The CDR3 spells CASTGTGVVGTQYF. As DNA, the CDR3 is TGTGCCAGCACCGGGACAGGGGTTGTAGGGACCCAGTACTTC.

In this sample, this clone turned up once. The chain carries TRBV10-3 and TRBJ1-1; possible D gene TRBD1, 5 bases. The CDR3 consists of 13 residues. The germline gives CDR1 ENHRY, CDR2 SYGVKD. V gave up 3 bases and J gave up 10 bases, with 15 bases separating them. CDR3 protein: CAISDGRSGGAFF. The CDR3 DNA sequence: TGTGCCATCAGTGATGGGAGATCCGGGGGAGCTTTCTTT.

The chain carries TRBV6-2 or TRBV6-3 and TRBJ2-3, with a weak D call TRBD2 (6 bases). The length of the CDR3 is 14 residues. CDR1 and CDR2 from the germline V gene are MNHEY and SVGEGT. V lost 5 bases to trimming and J lost 0 bases, with 9 bases between them. The CDR3 nucleotides are TGTGCCAGCAGTGACGGGGGAAGCACAGATACGCAGTATTTT. Its protein product is CASSDGGSTDTQYF.

This clone was seen more than once but under ten times. The V call is TRBV5-1, the J call TRBJ2-2; 11 positions match TRBD2. CDR3 size: 15 residues. The germline gives CDR1 SGHRS, CDR2 YFSETQ. Germline trimming cut 0 bases from V and 5 bases from J; bases unmatched to any gene: 0. As DNA, the CDR3 is TGCGCCAGCAGCTTGGGGACTAGCGGGACCGGGGAGCTGTTTTTT. Its translation is CASSLGTSGTGELFF.

The CDR3 nucleotides read TGCGCCAGCAGCAAGGACAGCCCTGGAAACACCATATATTTT. Its translation is CASSKDSPGNTIYF. The rearrangement joins TRBV5-1 to TRBJ1-3; maybe TRBD1 (6 bases). The CDR3 sequence is 14 residues long. V lost 4 bases, J lost 2 bases, and 10 bases lay in between. Germline V lookup: CDR1 SGHRS, CDR2 YFSETQ.

This sequence joins TRBV5-6 and TRBJ1-1; possible D gene TRBD1, 6 bases. The V end was cut by 4 bases, the J end by 3 bases, with 13 bases between. CDR3 size: 14 residues. CDR1 SGHDT and CDR2 YYEEEE come from the germline V gene. The CDR3 DNA reads TGTGCCAGCAGCCGAGGGGGGGATCACACTGAAGCTTTCTTT. Its translation: CASSRGGDHTEAFF.

The CDR3 here is CASSQVPTGSYEQYF. The CDR3 coding sequence is TGCGCCAGCAGCCAAGTCCCGACAGGCTCCTACGAGCAGTACTTC. The chain links TRBV4-3 to TRBJ2-7, with D possibly TRBD1 on 6 matching bases. The CDR3 is 15 amino acids. V was shortened by 1 base and J by 0 bases, with 10 bases between the two germline ends. Germline lookup yields CDR1 LGHNA and CDR2 YSLEER.

The chain carries TRBV29-1 and TRBJ2-7; D unresolved. V was cut by 7 bases and J by 2 bases, with 15 bases left in between. The germline V gene has CDR1 SQVTM and CDR2 ANQGSEA. The CDR3 totals 13 residues. The CDR3 sequence is CSALAGQTYEQYF. DNA for the CDR3: TGCAGCGCCCTGGCAGGCCAGACCTACGAGCAGTACTTC.

V usage is TRBV19 and J usage is TRBJ2-2; maybe TRBD2 (6 bases). Germline CDR1 reads LNHDA; CDR2 reads SQIVND (reference sequence). V gave up 7 bases and J gave up 6 bases, with 21 bases separating them. The CDR3 runs 16 residues. Written as DNA, the CDR3 is TGTGCCAGTACCCCTTGGGGGGTGAAGGGCGCCGGGGAGCTGTTTTTT. Its translation: CASTPWGVKGAGELFF. Supplemented by reference TRBV19 and TRBJ2-2, the full variable domain reads DGGITQSPKYLFRKEGQNVTLSCEQNLNHDAMYWYRQDPGQGLRLIYYSQIVNDFQKGDIAEGYSVSREKKESFPLTVTSAQKNPTAFYLCASTPWGVKGAGELFFGEGSRLTVL.

The chain is built from TRBV5-1 and TRBJ2-1; tentatively, D is TRBD2 (5 bases). The CDR3 runs 15 residues. Germline loops: CDR1 SGHRS, CDR2 YFSETQ. The V end lost 7 bases, the J end lost 0 bases, and 14 bases lay between the germline ends. This chain's CDR3 is CASSRASSSYNEQFF. DNA of the CDR3: TGCGCCAGCTCGCGGGCGTCGAGCTCCTACAATGAGCAGTTCTTC.